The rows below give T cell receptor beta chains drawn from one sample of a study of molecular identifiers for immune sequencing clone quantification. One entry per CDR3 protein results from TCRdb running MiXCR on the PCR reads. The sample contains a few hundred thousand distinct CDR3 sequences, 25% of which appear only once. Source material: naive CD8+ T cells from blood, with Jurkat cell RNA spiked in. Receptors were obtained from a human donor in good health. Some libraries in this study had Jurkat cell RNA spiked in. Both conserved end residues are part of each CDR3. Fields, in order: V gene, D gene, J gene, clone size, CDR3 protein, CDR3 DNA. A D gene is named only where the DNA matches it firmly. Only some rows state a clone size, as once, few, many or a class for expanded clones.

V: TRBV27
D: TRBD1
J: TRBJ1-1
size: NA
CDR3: CARRPGQQNTEAFF
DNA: TGTGCCAGAAGGCCGGGACAGCAGAACACTGAAGCTTTCTTT

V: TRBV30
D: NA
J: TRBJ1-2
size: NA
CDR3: CAWSVSDYYGYTF
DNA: TGTGCCTGGAGTGTAAGTGATTACTATGGCTACACCTTC

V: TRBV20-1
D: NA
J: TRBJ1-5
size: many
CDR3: CSARASRAADSNQPQHF
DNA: TGCAGTGCTAGAGCTTCCCGGGCGGCAGATAGCAATCAGCCCCAGCATTTT

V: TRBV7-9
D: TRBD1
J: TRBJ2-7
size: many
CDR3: CASSSRLGQGDSYEQYF
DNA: TGTGCCAGCAGCTCGCGCCTGGGACAGGGAGACTCCTACGAGCAGTACTTC

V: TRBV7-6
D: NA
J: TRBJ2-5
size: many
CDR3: CASSVSSVTQYF
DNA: TGTGCCAGCAGCGTGAGCAGTGTGACCCAGTACTTC

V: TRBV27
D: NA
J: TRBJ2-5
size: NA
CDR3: CASSLGDSGEETQYF
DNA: TGTGCCAGCAGTTTGGGGGACTCAGGGGAAGAGACCCAGTACTTC

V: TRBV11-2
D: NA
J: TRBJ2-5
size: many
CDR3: CASSLMGYQETQYF
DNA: TGTGCCAGCAGCTTAATGGGATACCAAGAGACCCAGTACTTC

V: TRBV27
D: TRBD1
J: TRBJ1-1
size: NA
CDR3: CASSLYRGAEAFF
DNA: TGTGCCAGCAGTTTATACAGGGGCGCTGAAGCTTTCTTT

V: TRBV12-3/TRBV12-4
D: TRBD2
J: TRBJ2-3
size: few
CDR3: CASSWPSGGAPDTQYF
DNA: TGTGCCAGCAGTTGGCCTAGCGGGGGGGCCCCAGATACGCAGTATTTT

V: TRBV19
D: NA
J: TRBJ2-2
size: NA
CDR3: CASSWESNTGELFF
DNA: TGTGCCAGTAGTTGGGAATCGAACACCGGGGAGCTGTTTTTT

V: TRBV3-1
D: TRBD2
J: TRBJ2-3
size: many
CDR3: CASSGTSGRDTQYF
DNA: TGTGCCAGCAGCGGGACTAGCGGCAGAGATACGCAGTATTTT

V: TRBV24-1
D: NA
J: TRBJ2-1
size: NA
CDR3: CATSEGYNKQFF
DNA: TGTGCCACCAGTGAAGGGTACAATAAACAGTTCTTC

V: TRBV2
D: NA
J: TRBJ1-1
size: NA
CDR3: CASRWFSGRNTEAFF
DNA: TGTGCCAGCAGATGGTTTAGTGGGAGGAACACTGAAGCTTTCTTT

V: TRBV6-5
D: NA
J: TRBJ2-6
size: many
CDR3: CASSFTRISGANVLTF
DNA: TGTGCCAGCAGTTTCACAAGGATCTCTGGGGCCAACGTCCTGACTTTC

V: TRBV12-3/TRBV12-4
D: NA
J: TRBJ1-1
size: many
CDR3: CASSPRTVMNTEAFF
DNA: TGTGCCAGCAGTCCTCGGACAGTCATGAACACTGAAGCTTTCTTT

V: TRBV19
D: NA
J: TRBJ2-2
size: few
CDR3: CASRKTQTGELFF
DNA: TGTGCCAGTAGAAAGACTCAGACCGGGGAGCTGTTTTTT

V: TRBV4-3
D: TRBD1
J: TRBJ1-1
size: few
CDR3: CASSQWTGENTEAFF
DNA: TGCGCCAGCAGCCAATGGACAGGGGAGAACACTGAAGCTTTCTTT